The present T cell receptor (beta chain) was sequenced within a study of control samples from healthy donors and cancer patients. The CDR3 sequence is 15 residues long. Looked up from germline, CDR1 is LNHDA and CDR2 is SQIVND (reference sequence). V was clipped by 2 bases and J by 3 bases, with 11 bases between them. This table comes from immunoSEQ multiplex PCR, and its TCRdb copy is limited to in-frame clones, with some not included. This sample yields 170,000 or so clones, of which about 91% are seen a single time; roughly 2% belongs to the top ten. The sample comprised blood. This TCR came from a woman between 35 and 50 years old in good health. The chain links TRBV19 to TRBJ1-5, with D unclear. CDR3 nucleotides: TGTGCCAGTAGTATATCCCCAGGCTCCAATCAGCCCCAGCATTTT. It yields the protein CASSISPGSNQPQHF.